These 23 T cell receptor beta chains came from one sample sequenced in a study of cytomegalovirus exposure and HLA in healthy donors. The PCR employed 60 Vbeta primers together with 13 Jbeta primers. This table comes from immunoSEQ multiplex PCR, and its TCRdb copy is limited to in-frame clones, with some not included. The sample has some 190,000 clones, 76% seen once. Sequences were obtained from PBMCs. These receptors were collected from a woman between 25 and 40 years old in good health and CMV-seropositive.

Here the CDR3 reads CASSELAGGPDTQYF. CDR3 sequence (DNA): TGTGCCAGCAGTGAACTAGCGGGGGGGCCAGATACGCAGTATTTT. V and J are TRBV6-1 and TRBJ2-3; 12 nucleotides align to TRBD2. The V segment lost 2 bases and the J segment 4 bases; nucleotides outside the gene matches: 1. The CDR3 loop spans 15 amino acids. CDR1 is MNHNS, CDR2 SASEGT, per germline.

The J gene is TRBJ1-4, the V gene TRBV9; TRBD1 matches at 7 bases. This CDR3 has 15 residues. V dropped 3 bases and J dropped 3; count of bases not matched to a gene: 5. Germline V gene lookup returns CDR1 SGDLS and CDR2 YYNGEE. Written as DNA, the CDR3 is TGTGCCAGCAGCGGGGACAGTTTTTCTAATGAAAAACTGTTTTTT. Its translation is CASSGDSFSNEKLFF.

This clone has more than one count but fewer than ten. This sequence joins TRBV11-3 and TRBJ2-7, with TRBD1 matching over 11 bases. Trimming removed 5 bases from V and 4 bases from J; junction bases left unmatched: 4. The CDR3 loop spans 14 amino acids. Per germline, CDR1 SGHNT and CDR2 YENEEA. In nucleotides, the CDR3 is TGTGCCAGCAGCCCGGACAGGGGGCTGTACGAGCAGTACTTC. Its protein product is CASSPDRGLYEQYF.

This chain links TRBV5-1 with TRBJ2-2; TRBD1 matches 11 bases. Germline trimming cut 3 bases from V and 1 base from J; bases unmatched to any gene: 5. CDR1 is SGHRS, CDR2 YFSETQ, per germline. The length of the CDR3 is 17 residues. DNA of the CDR3: TGCGCCAGCAGCTCCGGACAGGGGGCTAGGAACACCGGGGAGCTGTTTTTT. Translation gives CASSSGQGARNTGELFF.

This clone was seen only a few times. In DNA form, the CDR3 reads TGTGCCAGCAGCGTAGGCGGGACTATCCAGAGCTATGGCTACACCTTC. Encoded protein: CASSVGGTIQSYGYTF. The chain is built from TRBV9 and TRBJ1-2; D might be TRBD1 (5 bases). The V gene lost 0 bases and the J gene lost 4 bases, with 16 bases spanning the gap. Germline CDR1 and CDR2: SGDLS and YYNGEE. This CDR3 is 16 amino acids long.

This chain links TRBV2 with TRBJ2-2; a weak D match, TRBD1 (6 bases). Trimming stripped 6 bases from V and 6 bases from J, with 17 bases between. This CDR3 region has 15 residues. Germline lookup yields CDR1 SNHLY and CDR2 FYNNEI. In nucleotides, the CDR3 is TGTGCCAGCAGCCAACAGGGCGCTGAGTCCGGGGAGCTGTTTTTT. Translated: CASSQQGAESGELFF. The full variable domain, with the rest looked up from reference TRBV2 and TRBJ2-2, is EPEVTQTPSHQVTQMGQEVILRCVPISNHLYFYWYRQILGQKVEFLVSFYNNEISEKSEIFDDQFSVERPDGSNFTLKIRSTKLEDSAMYFCASSQQGAESGELFFGEGSRLTVL.

The rearrangement joins TRBV7-8 to TRBJ2-5; 9 bases are shared with TRBD1. V shed 5 bases and J 5 bases; nucleotides not matched to a gene: 9. The CDR3 is 15 residues long. Per the germline V gene, CDR1 is SGHVS and CDR2 is FQNEAQ. DNA of the CDR3: TGTGCCAGCAGCCTTAAAAGACAGGGGGGGGAGACCCAGTACTTC. Its protein is CASSLKRQGGETQYF. The whole variable domain, remainder taken from reference TRBV7-8 and TRBJ2-5, is GAGVSQSPRYKVAKRGQDVALRCDPISGHVSLFWYQQALGQGPEFLTYFQNEAQLDKSGLPSDRFFAERPEGSVSTLKIQRTQQEDSAVYLCASSLKRQGGETQYFGPGTRLLVL.

The CDR3 protein is CASSVESGVAMETQYF. CDR3 in DNA: TGTGCCAGCAGCGTAGAATCCGGGGTAGCGATGGAGACCCAGTACTTC. V gene TRBV9 combines with J gene TRBJ2-5; D might be TRBD2 (5 bases). Germline-derived CDR1 and CDR2 are SGDLS and YYNGEE. V dropped 0 bases and J dropped 5 bases, with 17 bases sitting between them. The CDR3 runs 16 residues.

This chain uses TRBV7-6 with TRBJ2-3, with a weak D call TRBD2 (5 bases). Germline CDR1 and CDR2: SGHVS and FNYEAQ. There are 16 residues in the CDR3. V lost 5 bases and J 1 base, leaving 16 bases between the germline ends. This chain's CDR3 is CASSPGERHRTDTQYF. The CDR3 nucleotides are TGTGCCAGCAGCCCAGGCGAGCGGCACCGCACAGATACGCAGTATTTT.

The chain is built from TRBV30 and TRBJ1-5, with no clear D. This CDR3 comprises 15 residues. Deletions cut 0 bases from V and 4 bases from J, with 13 bases between. Germline CDR1 and CDR2: GTSNPN and SVGIG (reference sequence). In nucleotides, the CDR3 is TGTGCCTGGAGTGTACGATACAGTAGAAATCAGCCCCAGCATTTT. This sequence encodes CAWSVRYSRNQPQHF.

The chain couples TRBV7-9 to TRBJ1-2, with 10 bases that match TRBD1. The CDR3 covers 14 residues. Trimming removed 5 bases from V and 4 bases from J; junction bases left unmatched: 4. Germline assignment: CDR1 SEHNR and CDR2 FQNEAQ (reference sequence). CDR3 protein: CASSAGQGPYGYTF. The CDR3 DNA reads as TGTGCCAGCAGCGCGGGACAGGGGCCCTATGGCTACACCTTC.

The V gene is TRBV5-1, the J gene TRBJ1-1; 11 nucleotides match TRBD1. Germline CDR1 and CDR2: SGHRS and YFSETQ. V shed 4 bases, J shed 10 bases, and the junction held 6 bases outside the gene matches. The CDR3 contains 13 residues. CDR3 protein: CASSGAGTGGAFF. CDR3 nucleotides: TGCGCCAGCAGCGGGGCCGGGACAGGGGGAGCTTTCTTT.

The rearrangement links TRBV4-1 to TRBJ1-3; no reliable D call. CDR1 MGHRA and CDR2 YSYEKL come from the germline V gene. This CDR3 is 14 amino acids long. Trimming left V 4 bases short and J 2 bases short, with 9 bases between. This CDR3 reads CASSRGVPGNTIYF. The CDR3 DNA sequence: TGCGCCAGCAGCCGAGGAGTGCCTGGAAACACCATATATTTT.

V gene TRBV2 combines with J gene TRBJ2-7; no clear D gene. V was cut by 3 bases and J by 0 bases, with 12 bases left in between. The CDR3 has 15 residues. Germline V gene data show CDR1 as SNHLY and CDR2 as FYNNEI. In DNA, the CDR3 is TGTGCCAGCAGTGAGTCTATTTTGAGCTCCTACGAGCAGTACTTC. Encoded protein: CASSESILSSYEQYF.

The genes are TRBV5-1 and TRBJ2-7, with unresolved D. Germline values: CDR1 SGHRS, CDR2 YFSETQ. With 0 bases removed from V and 3 bases from J, the gap between germline ends came to 7 bases. The CDR3 is 13 amino acids. CDR3 in amino acids: CASSLDGRYEQYF. CDR3 DNA: TGCGCCAGCAGCTTGGATGGCCGCTACGAGCAGTACTTC.

This chain joins TRBV5-1 and TRBJ2-1, with D perhaps TRBD2 (7 bases). Germline CDR1 reads SGHRS; CDR2 reads YFSETQ. The CDR3 covers 14 residues. Trimming stripped 2 bases from V and 4 bases from J, with 10 bases between. The CDR3 sequence is CASSLRGGYNEQFF. The CDR3 bases are TGCGCCAGCAGCTTAAGGGGGGGGTACAATGAGCAGTTCTTC.

The table lists this clone with a few counts. This chain links TRBV10-3 with TRBJ1-6; tentative D call: TRBD1 (6 bases). The CDR3 has 18 amino acids. Germline CDR1 and CDR2: ENHRY and SYGVKD. V lost 2 bases and J lost 4, with 18 bases in between. In DNA, the CDR3 is TGTGCCATCAGTGAGGCGTTGGTGGGGGCTATTTATAATTCACCCCTCCACTTT. It is translated as CAISEALVGAIYNSPLHF.

The J gene is TRBJ1-5, the V gene TRBV4-2; D is unclear. V shed 0 bases and J shed 1 base, with 16 bases lying between them. The germline CDR1 and CDR2 sequences are LGHNA and YNFKEQ. This CDR3 has 18 residues. CDR3 residues: CASSQDPVGGPSNQPQHF. For the CDR3, the DNA is TGTGCCAGCAGCCAAGATCCAGTAGGCGGTCCAAGCAATCAGCCCCAGCATTTT.

The CDR3 protein is CASSSAGGWTGELFF. The CDR3 DNA is TGTGCCAGCAGCTCCGCGGGAGGGTGGACCGGGGAGCTGTTTTTT. The rearrangement uses TRBV7-9 and TRBJ2-2; 9 nucleotides agree with TRBD2. Germline trimming cut 4 bases from V and 5 bases from J; bases unmatched to any gene: 5. Germline V CDR1 and CDR2: SEHNR, FQNEAQ (reference sequence). The length of the CDR3 is 15 residues.

The V gene is TRBV14, the J gene TRBJ2-5; TRBD1 might be the D (5 bases). The J call may be in error: the DNA end matches TRBJ2-7 better. CDR1 is SGHDN and CDR2 is FVKESK in the germline V gene. The CDR3 loop spans 16 amino acids. This CDR3 is CASSQDWGVTSYEQYF. The CDR3 coding sequence is TGTGCCAGCAGCCAAGACTGGGGCGTTACTTCCTACGAGCAGTACTTC.

The chain recombines TRBV4-2 with TRBJ2-5; 7 positions match TRBD2. The CDR3 contains 16 residues. The J segment lost 5 bases and the V segment lost 1 base, leaving 10 bases of the junction unmatched. The germline gives CDR1 LGHNA, CDR2 YNFKEQ. CDR3 loop: CASSQGSGEGWETQYF. The CDR3, as DNA: TGTGCCAGCAGCCAAGGAAGCGGGGAGGGGTGGGAGACCCAGTACTTC.

This chain joins TRBV4-2 and TRBJ2-1; 9 bases agree with TRBD2. The CDR3 totals 16 residues. V trimming: 1 base; J trimming: 8 bases; junction bases outside the gene matches: 9. Germline CDR1 and CDR2: LGHNA and YNFKEQ. The chain's CDR3 is CASSQVRGGTLDEQFF. CDR3 coding DNA: TGTGCCAGCAGCCAAGTGCGGGGGGGCACCCTGGATGAGCAGTTCTTC.

In its sample, this clone was seen a few times. The chain combines TRBV18 with TRBJ1-2; the D is unclear. Germline V CDR1 and CDR2: KGHSH, LQKENI. V gave up 3 bases and J gave up 4 bases, with 18 bases separating them. This CDR3 is 16 amino acids long. CDR3 loop: CASSPVLEGLSYGYTF. The CDR3 DNA reads as TGTGCCAGCTCACCGGTTCTTGAGGGTCTCTCCTATGGCTACACCTTC.